Presented here are 21 T cell receptor beta chains from one specimen sequenced in a study of shared clonotypes between healthy human individuals. Produced via immunoSEQ multiplex PCR; TCRdb's table is partial and in-frame only. The table has a few hundred thousand clones, around 78% seen once. Material: PBMCs. Source of these receptors: a woman aged 35 to 49 in good health. Some clones in this sample may be carry-over from other donors' samples.

This clone has at least ten counts. The sample carries other DNA sequences with the same CDR3. This chain uses TRBV2 with TRBJ1-1; the D is unclear. The ends were cut back, 10 bases at V and 1 base at J, with 13 bases in the middle. The CDR3 loop spans 13 amino acids. The germline CDR1 and CDR2 sequences are SNHLY and FYNNEI. This CDR3 is CATTPQRNTEAFF. CDR3 in DNA: TGTGCCACCACCCCGCAAAGGAACACTGAAGCTTTCTTT.

The chain combines TRBV28 with TRBJ2-5, with 14 bases matching TRBD2. Trimming removed 5 bases from V and 7 bases from J; junction bases left unmatched: 3. The germline gives CDR1 MDHEN, CDR2 SYDVKM. This CDR3 spans 14 amino acids. The CDR3 DNA is TGTGCCAGCAGTCCCGGACTAGCGGGAGGGACCCAGTACTTC. Translation gives CASSPGLAGGTQYF.

The chain uses TRBV7-6 and TRBJ1-1, with D possibly being TRBD1 (6 bases). Trimming stripped 1 base from V and 4 bases from J, with 16 bases between. CDR1 and CDR2 (germline): SGHVS, FNYEAQ. This CDR3 spans 16 amino acids. CDR3 amino acids: CASSLEGGRPPTEAFF. The CDR3 DNA reads TGTGCCAGCAGCTTAGAGGGGGGACGGCCTCCCACTGAAGCTTTCTTT.

The V and J genes are TRBV27 and TRBJ2-7; D is perhaps TRBD1 (7 bases). Trimming stripped 3 bases from V and 2 bases from J, with 17 bases between. The CDR3 consists of 16 residues. Germline V gene sequence: CDR1 MNHEY, CDR2 SMNVEV (reference sequence). CDR3 protein: CASSFAAGGIPYEQYF. The CDR3 DNA is TGTGCCAGCAGTTTCGCGGCAGGGGGGATCCCCTACGAGCAGTACTTC.

V is TRBV29-1 and J is TRBJ2-3, with 8 nucleotides matching TRBD2. V shed 3 bases and J 5 bases; nucleotides not matched to a gene: 7. Germline CDR1 and CDR2: SQVTM and ANQGSEA. The CDR3 spans 14 residues. CDR3 DNA: TGCAGCGTTGACGTAGCGGGATTGAAAGATACGCAGTATTTT. Residues: CSVDVAGLKDTQYF.

The chain joins TRBV7-2 to TRBJ1-3, with D hard to call. Trimming shortened V by 5 bases and J by 3 bases, and 14 bases separated the two germline ends. The CDR3 length is 15 residues. Germline V gene lookup returns CDR1 SGHTA and CDR2 FQGNSA. CDR3 in amino acids: CASSPDNHVGNTIYF. The CDR3 DNA reads TGTGCCAGCAGCCCCGACAATCACGTTGGAAACACCATATATTTT.

The chain links TRBV7-8 to TRBJ2-7; no clear D. V was shortened by 0 bases and J by 4 bases, with 13 bases between the two germline ends. Looked up from germline, CDR1 is SGHVS and CDR2 is FQNEAQ. CDR3 length: 15 residues. CDR3 bases: TGTGCCAGCAGCTTAGCCGGGCCGAGCCTATACGAGCAGTACTTC. It codes for CASSLAGPSLYEQYF.

The V and J genes are TRBV5-1 and TRBJ2-3; no clear D. The CDR3 has 14 residues. Trimming stripped 5 bases from V and 0 bases from J, with 10 bases between. Germline-derived CDR1 and CDR2 are SGHRS and YFSETQ. The CDR3, as DNA: TGCGCCAGCAGGAGCGCCACTAGCACAGATACGCAGTATTTT. The encoded protein is CASRSATSTDTQYF.

V and J are TRBV5-1 and TRBJ2-1; a weak D match, TRBD2 (5 bases). Germline V gives CDR1 SGHRS, CDR2 YFSETQ. Trimming pared 5 bases from V and 15 bases from J, leaving 21 bases between. This CDR3 spans 13 amino acids. The CDR3, as DNA: TGCGCCAGCAGTCTTGCCGGACTCAGCAAGGGGTTCTTC. Protein sequence: CASSLAGLSKGFF.

This clone occurred many times. Other nucleotide sequences from this sample produce the same CDR3. The gene calls are TRBV15 and TRBJ2-1, with 15 positions matching TRBD2. The CDR3 extends over 14 amino acids. With 5 bases clipped from V and 8 bases from J, the junction kept 1 base outside the gene matches. The germline gives CDR1 LNHNV, CDR2 YYDKDF (reference sequence). The CDR3 is CATSGLAGGDEQFF. CDR3 nucleotide sequence: TGTGCCACCAGCGGACTAGCGGGAGGGGATGAGCAGTTCTTC.

The chain couples TRBV19 to TRBJ2-1, with 7 bases lining up with TRBD2. The CDR3 covers 14 residues. CDR1 and CDR2 from the germline V gene are LNHDA and SQIVND (reference sequence). J was trimmed by 8 bases and V by 1 base; bases with no gene match: 5. The CDR3 bases are TGTGCCAGTAGTATAGGGACTAGTTTTGATGAGCAGTTCTTC. This codes for CASSIGTSFDEQFF.

A few counts support this clone. The chain employs TRBV9 and TRBJ1-3; maybe TRBD1 (6 bases). V was cut by 4 bases and J by 4 bases, with 9 bases left in between. Germline V gives CDR1 SGDLS, CDR2 YYNGEE. The CDR3 loop spans 13 amino acids. CDR3 loop: CASSSRGGNTIYF. CDR3 coding DNA: TGTGCCAGCAGCTCAAGGGGGGGAAACACCATATATTTT.

The chain joins TRBV10-3 to TRBJ1-2; D remains unclear. Germline-derived CDR1 and CDR2 are ENHRY and SYGVKD. V was cut by 4 bases and J by 1 base, with 7 bases left in between. This CDR3 comprises 13 residues. In DNA, the CDR3 is TGTGCCATCAGTGGGGAGGGTAACTATGGCTACACCTTC. Encoded protein: CAISGEGNYGYTF.

V and J are TRBV28 and TRBJ1-3; no definite D call. CDR3 length: 15 amino acids. Germline V gives CDR1 MDHEN, CDR2 SYDVKM. Deletions cut 1 base from V and 4 bases from J, with 11 bases between. Written as DNA, the CDR3 is TGTGCCAGCAGTTTATCTCCAGCAATGGGAAACACCATATATTTT. It translates to CASSLSPAMGNTIYF.

With respect to this clone: The sample carries other DNA sequences with the same CDR3. The rearrangement uses TRBV30 and TRBJ2-1; D unclear. This CDR3 has 11 residues. Trimming left V 0 bases short and J 9 bases short, with 6 bases between. CDR1 is GTSNPN and CDR2 is SVGIG in the germline V gene (reference sequence). This CDR3 is CAWSVRGEQFF. The CDR3 DNA reads TGTGCCTGGAGTGTACGCGGTGAGCAGTTCTTC.

The chain employs TRBV5-1 and TRBJ2-3, with D hard to call. In germline, CDR1 is SGHRS, CDR2 YFSETQ. The CDR3 has 14 residues. The V end was cut by 0 bases, the J end by 3 bases, with 8 bases between. The CDR3, as DNA: TGCGCCAGCAGCTTGGAACCTTCAACAGATACGCAGTATTTT. Translating gives CASSLEPSTDTQYF.

The gene calls are TRBV29-1 and TRBJ2-1; the D gene could be TRBD1 or TRBD2 (5 bases each). V was trimmed by 2 bases and J by 7 bases, leaving 12 bases between them. The V gene's germline CDR1 is SQVTM and CDR2 ANQGSEA. This CDR3 is 13 amino acids long. The CDR3 DNA is TGCAGCGTTGAACGGGACCGGACTAATGAGCAGTTCTTC. Its translation is CSVERDRTNEQFF.

The DNA of the CDR3 is TGTGCCAGCATCCCTTTATCGGGAGATATTACAGATACGCAGTATTTT. It translates to CASIPLSGDITDTQYF. The chain employs TRBV7-9 and TRBJ2-3, with TRBD2 as a possible D gene (6 bases). The CDR3 is 16 residues long. The germline V and J ends were trimmed by 7 bases and 3 bases, with 20 bases remaining between them. CDR1 SEHNR and CDR2 FQNEAQ come from the germline V gene (reference sequence).

The chain recombines TRBV5-1 with TRBJ2-7; TRBD1 aligns across 7 bases. Per the germline V gene, CDR1 is SGHRS and CDR2 is YFSETQ. The CDR3 runs 14 residues. J gave up 2 bases and V 6 bases, and 8 bases lay outside the gene matches. As DNA, the CDR3 is TGCGCCAGCAAACCGACAGGGACGACCTACGAGCAGTACTTC. It translates to CASKPTGTTYEQYF.

The chain couples TRBV29-1 to TRBJ1-2; no definite D call. From germline, CDR1 is SQVTM and CDR2 ANQGSEA. This CDR3 contains 13 residues. Trimming took 0 bases from V and 4 from J, leaving 9 bases between them. Here the CDR3 reads CSVEDLQLYGYTF. In DNA form, the CDR3 reads TGCAGCGTTGAAGATCTACAGCTCTATGGCTACACCTTC.

This sequence joins TRBV2 and TRBJ1-1; D unclear. Germline V gives CDR1 SNHLY, CDR2 FYNNEI. There are 12 residues in the CDR3. V lost 3 bases and J 7 bases, leaving 9 bases between the germline ends. CDR3 sequence (DNA): TGTGCCAGCAGTGAGGGAGGAGGTGAAGCTTTCTTT. Its protein product is CASSEGGGEAFF.